This is a list of T cell receptor beta chains from one sample in a study of T cells expressing NK-cell markers. TCRdb reprocessed the 5' RACE reads; each CDR3 protein has one entry and no DNA is given. The table gives 500,000 to 700,000 distinct CDR3 sequences; the top ten clones make up about 3.6% of it. Specimen: blood T cells: a sorted CD56 or NKG2C T cell subset, CD4+ or CD8+ T cells, or bulk PBMC T cells (not recorded which). The receptors were sampled from a man younger than 35 in good health. CDR3s include the opening cysteine and the closing phenylalanine or tryptophan. Fields, in order: J gene, V gene, CDR3 protein.

TRBJ2-1,TRBV10-3,CAHARPSHNEQFF
TRBJ2-5,TRBV6-5,CASSASPSNRKTQYF
TRBJ2-5,TRBV12-3/TRBV12-4,CASSFEIAQETQYF
TRBJ2-5,TRBV15,CATSRPQGLAGQETQYF
TRBJ2-4,TRBV20-1,CSATLPMGNIQYF
TRBJ2-3,TRBV12-3/TRBV12-4,CASSGGTDTQYF
TRBJ2-7,TRBV18,CASSPASYEQYF
TRBJ2-5,TRBV20-1,CSARIGTQETQYF
TRBJ2-2,TRBV6-5,CASSYSLGANTGELFF
TRBJ2-2,TRBV29-1,CSVWGATGDTGELFF
TRBJ2-5,TRBV6-6,CASSYRQRETQYF
TRBJ1-4,TRBV10-3,CAIRGDATNEKLFF
TRBJ2-3,TRBV5-1,CAIESTDTQYF
TRBJ2-7,TRBV12-3/TRBV12-4,CASSGGGPRYEQYF
TRBJ2-1,TRBV7-9,CASSSGTGRNEQFF
TRBJ2-1,TRBV5-1,CASSPGRGLARGNEQFF
TRBJ2-7,TRBV7-3,CASSLSPGEQYF
TRBJ2-7,TRBV9,CASSKGWDGGYEQYF
TRBJ1-2,TRBV5-1,CASSLQAGNRYTF
TRBJ2-1,TRBV15,CATSTRPNPYNEQFF
TRBJ2-1,TRBV20-1,CSAREGQPVTNEQFF
TRBJ2-5,TRBV2,CASSPRQGTQETQYF
TRBJ2-5,TRBV12-3/TRBV12-4,CASSPTDGRGETQYF
TRBJ2-2,TRBV24-1,CATSDLEDNPNTGELFF
TRBJ2-6,TRBV7-6,CASSLSSGVPSGANVLTF
TRBJ2-1,TRBV10-3,CAIRDSQAYNEQFF
TRBJ2-1,TRBV2,CASNNGGNSGRAVYEQFF
TRBJ2-1,TRBV12-3/TRBV12-4,CASIRGYAGQSRLQFF
TRBJ2-1,TRBV24-1,CATSDMTETRNEQFF
TRBJ2-2,TRBV5-6,CASSEAGTVNTGELFF
TRBJ2-5,TRBV12-3/TRBV12-4,CASSLKGSGTSGLQETQYF
TRBJ2-1,TRBV6-1,CASTTGGKGNEQFF
TRBJ2-2,TRBV7-2,CASSLGQIHGELFF
TRBJ2-1,TRBV18,CASSPFGPSSTYEQFF
TRBJ2-5,TRBV4-2,CASSQGLAGEETQYF
TRBJ1-4,TRBV12-3/TRBV12-4,CASRQGRRKLFF
TRBJ1-2,TRBV6-2/TRBV6-3,CASASDRPRVYGYTF
TRBJ2-7,TRBV7-9,CASRRGIHEQYF
TRBJ2-5,TRBV5-1,CASSLIALEGETQYF
TRBJ2-7,TRBV6-2/TRBV6-3,CASSTGIYEQYF
TRBJ1-1,TRBV29-1,CSVSGGGMNTEAFF
TRBJ2-1,TRBV3-1,CASTPVDTNEQFF